This entry describes one T cell receptor (delta chain). This record belongs to a study of gamma-delta T cells after stem cell transplantation. This CDR3 spans 16 amino acids. Germline V gene sequence: CDR1 GEAIGNYY, CDR2 EKD. TCRdb re-called the RT-PCR reads via CATT. This sample has some 5,700 delta-chain clones, with just over 9.5% found just once. Sequencing was done on a sample of gamma-delta T cells. J is TRDJ1 and V is TRDV2, with TRDD3 matching 13 bases. The receptor was isolated from a human donor. It is not recorded whose cells these are; they may come from a transplant donor. The CDR3 protein is CSGLTGGYAEDDKLIF. CDR3 sequence (DNA): TGTTCCGGGCTGACTGGGGGATACGCGGAGGACGATAAACTCATCTTT.